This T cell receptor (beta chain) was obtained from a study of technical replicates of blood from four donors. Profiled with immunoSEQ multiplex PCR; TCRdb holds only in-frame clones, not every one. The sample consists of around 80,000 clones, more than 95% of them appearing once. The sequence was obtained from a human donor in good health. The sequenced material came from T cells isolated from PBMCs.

The CDR3 sequence: CASSQSRNIGLADEAFF. CDR3 bases: TGTGCCAGCAGCCAGTCTCGAAACATAGGCCTAGCGGATGAAGCTTTCTTT. V and J are TRBV13 and TRBJ1-1; D gene ambiguous. CDR3 length: 17 amino acids. Germline CDR1 PRHDT, CDR2 FYEKMQ (reference sequence). The V gene lost 5 bases and the J gene lost 7 bases, with 26 bases spanning the gap.